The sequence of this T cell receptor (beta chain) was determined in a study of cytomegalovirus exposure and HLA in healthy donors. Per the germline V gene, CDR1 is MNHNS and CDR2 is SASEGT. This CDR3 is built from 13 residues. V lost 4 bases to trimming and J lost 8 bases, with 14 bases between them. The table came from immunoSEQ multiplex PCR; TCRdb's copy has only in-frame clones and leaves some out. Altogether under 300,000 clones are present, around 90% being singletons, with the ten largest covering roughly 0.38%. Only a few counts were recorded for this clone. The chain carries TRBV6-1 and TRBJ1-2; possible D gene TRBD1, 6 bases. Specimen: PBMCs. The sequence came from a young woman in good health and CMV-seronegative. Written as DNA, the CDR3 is TGTGCCAGCAGTGCCACAGGGTCGGGAGGCTACACCTTC. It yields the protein CASSATGSGGYTF.